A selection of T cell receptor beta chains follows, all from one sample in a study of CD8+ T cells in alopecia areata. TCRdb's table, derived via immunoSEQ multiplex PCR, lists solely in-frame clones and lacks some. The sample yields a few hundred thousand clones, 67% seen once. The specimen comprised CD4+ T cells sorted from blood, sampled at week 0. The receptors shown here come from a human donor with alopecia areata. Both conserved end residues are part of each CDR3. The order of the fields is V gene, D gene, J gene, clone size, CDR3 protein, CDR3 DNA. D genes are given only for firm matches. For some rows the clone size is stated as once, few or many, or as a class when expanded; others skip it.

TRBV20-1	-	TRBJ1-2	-	CSAGTVDGYTF	TGCAGTGCCGGGACCGTCGATGGCTACACCTTC
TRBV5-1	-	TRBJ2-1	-	CASSSQQPVSEQFF	TGCGCCAGCAGCTCCCAACAACCAGTCTCTGAGCAGTTCTTC
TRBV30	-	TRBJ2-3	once	CAWSSADTQYF	TGTGCCTGGTCCTCGGCAGATACGCAGTATTTT
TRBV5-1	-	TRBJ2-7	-	CASSPRTGEVEQYF	TGCGCCAGCAGCCCGCGGACCGGGGAAGTCGAGCAGTACTTC
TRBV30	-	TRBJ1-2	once	CAWSWAGRRDYGYTF	TGTGCCTGGAGTTGGGCCGGCAGAAGAGACTATGGCTACACCTTC
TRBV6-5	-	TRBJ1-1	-	CASSGPREAFF	TGTGCCAGTTCAGGGCCCCGTGAAGCTTTCTTT
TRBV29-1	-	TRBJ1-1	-	CSVVRVMNTEAFF	TGCAGCGTTGTCAGGGTAATGAACACTGAAGCTTTCTTT
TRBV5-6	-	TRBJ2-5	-	CASSSTDPTQYF	TGTGCCAGCAGCTCAACCGATCCGACCCAGTACTTC
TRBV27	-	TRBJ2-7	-	CASSPHRLQGRSEQYF	TGTGCCAGCAGTCCTCATAGACTCCAGGGAAGGTCCGAGCAGTACTTC
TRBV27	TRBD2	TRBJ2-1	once	CASSLLAAYNEQFF	TGTGCCAGCAGTTTACTAGCGGCCTACAATGAGCAGTTCTTC
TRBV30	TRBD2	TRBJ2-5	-	CAWSGEGETQYF	TGTGCCTGGTCGGGGGAGGGAGAGACCCAGTACTTC
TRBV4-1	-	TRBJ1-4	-	CASSSFGTIAEKLFF	TGCGCCAGCAGCTCCTTCGGGACAATTGCGGAAAAACTGTTTTTT
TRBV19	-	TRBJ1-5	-	CASSQGYSNQPQHF	TGTGCCAGTTCGCAGGGGTATAGCAATCAGCCCCAGCATTTT
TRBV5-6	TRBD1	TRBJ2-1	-	CASSLDRGVQFF	TGTGCCAGCAGCCTAGACAGGGGTGTGCAGTTCTTC
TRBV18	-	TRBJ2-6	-	CASSRTPGAGANVLTF	TGTGCCAGCTCACGAACACCGGGGGCTGGGGCCAACGTCCTGACTTTC
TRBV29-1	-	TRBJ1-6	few	CSVGTGGDSPLHF	TGCAGCGTTGGAACAGGTGGAGATTCACCCCTCCACTTT
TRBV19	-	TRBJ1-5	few	CASSIKVAGPQHF	TGTGCCAGTAGTATAAAGGTTGCAGGGCCCCAGCATTTT
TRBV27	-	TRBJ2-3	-	CASSPGALGDTQYF	TGTGCCAGCAGTCCGGGGGCCTTGGGAGATACGCAGTATTTT
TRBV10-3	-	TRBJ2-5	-	CAISESDSPQETQYF	TGTGCCATCAGTGAGTCTGACAGTCCTCAAGAGACCCAGTACTTC
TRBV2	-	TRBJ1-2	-	CASSGTDRYGYTF	TGTGCCAGCAGTGGGACCGACCGCTATGGCTACACCTTC
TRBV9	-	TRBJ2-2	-	CASSVIPHGELFF	TGTGCCAGCAGCGTAATCCCCCACGGGGAGCTGTTTTTT
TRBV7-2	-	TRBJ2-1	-	CASSPTGRGRVNEQFF	TGTGCCAGCAGCCCCACGGGACGGGGGCGCGTGAATGAGCAGTTCTTC
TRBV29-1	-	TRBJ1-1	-	CSALRDQGSAEAFF	TGCAGCGCCCTACGGGACCAAGGCTCGGCTGAAGCTTTCTTT
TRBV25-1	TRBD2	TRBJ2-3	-	CASSLAGVDTQYF	TGTGCCAGCAGTCTAGCGGGGGTAGATACGCAGTATTTT
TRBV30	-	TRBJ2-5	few	CACNQKETQYF	TGTGCCTGTAACCAGAAAGAGACCCAGTACTTC
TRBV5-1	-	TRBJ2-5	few	CASSLVSGSETQYF	TGCGCCAGCAGCTTGGTGTCCGGTAGCGAGACCCAGTACTTC
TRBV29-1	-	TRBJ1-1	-	CSVDSLQNTEAFF	TGCAGCGTTGACTCTCTGCAGAACACTGAAGCTTTCTTT
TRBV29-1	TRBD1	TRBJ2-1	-	CSVEEGGTSNEQFF	TGCAGCGTTGAAGAAGGGGGCACTTCCAATGAGCAGTTCTTC
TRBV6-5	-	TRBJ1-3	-	CASSYSGGNTIYF	TGTGCCAGCAGTTACTCCGGAGGAAACACCATATATTTT
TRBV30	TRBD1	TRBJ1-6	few	CVFNRDRASPLHF	TGTGTCTTTAACCGGGACAGGGCGTCACCCCTCCACTTT
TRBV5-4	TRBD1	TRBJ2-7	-	CASRDRGAYEQYF	TGTGCCAGCAGGGACAGGGGAGCCTACGAGCAGTACTTC
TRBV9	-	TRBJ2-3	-	CASSVAGRDTQYF	TGTGCCAGCAGCGTGGCCGGGAGAGATACGCAGTATTTT
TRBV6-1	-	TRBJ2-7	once	CASLRSDTLYEQYF	TGTGCCAGCTTAAGATCCGATACCCTCTACGAGCAGTACTTC
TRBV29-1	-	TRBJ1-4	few	CSVVGHTNEKLFF	TGCAGCGTTGTAGGGCACACTAATGAAAAACTGTTTTTT
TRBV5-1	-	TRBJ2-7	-	CASSLEGRYEQYF	TGCGCCAGCAGCTTGGAGGGGCGCTACGAGCAGTACTTC
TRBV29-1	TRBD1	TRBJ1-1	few	CSVEDRGSTEAFF	TGCAGCGTTGAGGACAGGGGAAGCACTGAAGCTTTCTTT
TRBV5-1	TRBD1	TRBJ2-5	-	CASSLMDRRQETQYF	TGCGCCAGCAGCCTGATGGACAGGCGACAAGAGACCCAGTACTTC
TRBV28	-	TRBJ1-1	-	CASSFRTQAFF	TGTGCCAGCAGTTTTCGGACACAAGCTTTCTTT
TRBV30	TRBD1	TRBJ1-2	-	CAWSVLPDRGQKYGYTF	TGTGCCTGGAGTGTACTTCCGGACAGGGGGCAGAAATATGGCTACACCTTC
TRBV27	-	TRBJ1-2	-	CASSSPSRGGPYYGYTF	TGTGCCAGCAGTTCCCCTTCGCGTGGAGGGCCCTACTATGGCTACACCTTC
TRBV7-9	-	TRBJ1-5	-	CASSSDDQPQHF	TGTGCCAGCAGCTCGGACGATCAGCCCCAGCATTTT
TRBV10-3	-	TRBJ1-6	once	CAISSLDSGNSPLHF	TGTGCCATCAGCTCGCTAGACTCCGGTAATTCACCCCTCCACTTT
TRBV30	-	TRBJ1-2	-	CAWSSHREDGYTF	TGTGCCTGGAGTTCGCACAGGGAGGATGGCTACACCTTC
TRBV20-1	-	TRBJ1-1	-	CSATVSTEAFF	TGCAGTGCTACTGTGAGCACTGAAGCTTTCTTT
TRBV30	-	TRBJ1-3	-	CAWTPDSGRVNTIYF	TGTGCCTGGACCCCGGACAGCGGGCGGGTAAACACCATATATTTT
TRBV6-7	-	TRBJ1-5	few	CASRVLGQLQPQHF	TGTGCCAGCAGGGTGCTAGGGCAACTTCAGCCCCAGCATTTT
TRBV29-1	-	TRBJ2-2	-	CSVSPGTVNTGELFF	TGCAGCGTTAGCCCCGGGACCGTGAACACCGGGGAGCTGTTTTTT
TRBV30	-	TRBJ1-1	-	CALSRDFLNTEAFF	TGTGCCTTATCAAGGGACTTTCTGAACACTGAAGCTTTCTTT
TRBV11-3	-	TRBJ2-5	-	CASSLRMKETQYF	TGTGCCAGCAGCTTACGGATGAAAGAGACCCAGTACTTC
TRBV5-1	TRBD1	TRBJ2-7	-	CASSYRGRGEYEQYF	TGCGCCAGCAGCTACAGGGGGCGAGGAGAGTACGAGCAGTACTTC
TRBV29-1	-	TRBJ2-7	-	CSVERSENEQYF	TGCAGCGTTGAACGTTCGGAAAACGAGCAGTACTTC
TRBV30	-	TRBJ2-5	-	CAWSLGEKTTQYF	TGTGCCTGGAGTCTCGGGGAGAAGACGACCCAGTACTTC
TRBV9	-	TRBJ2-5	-	CASSSGDTRRETQYF	TGTGCCAGCAGCTCCGGGGACACCCGGAGGGAGACCCAGTACTTC
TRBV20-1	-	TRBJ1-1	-	CSPHGGTEAFF	TGCAGTCCCCATGGGGGCACTGAAGCTTTCTTT
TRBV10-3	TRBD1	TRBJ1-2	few	CAISESDRHRGRYTF	TGTGCCATCAGTGAGTCGGACAGGCACCGTGGACGCTACACCTTC
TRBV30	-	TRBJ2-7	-	CAWMGREPLEQYF	TGTGCCTGGATGGGTAGGGAACCTCTCGAGCAGTACTTC
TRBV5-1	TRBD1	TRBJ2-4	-	CASSSDRGVRNIQYF	TGCGCCAGCAGCTCAGACAGGGGGGTCAGAAACATTCAGTACTTC
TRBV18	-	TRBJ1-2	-	CASSPGANYGYTF	TGTGCCAGCTCACCAGGGGCGAACTATGGCTACACCTTC
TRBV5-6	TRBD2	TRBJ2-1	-	CASSYGLARNNEQFF	TGTGCCAGCAGTTACGGACTAGCGAGAAACAATGAGCAGTTCTTC
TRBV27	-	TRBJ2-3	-	CEAEGRTADTQYF	TGTGAAGCTGAAGGGCGCACCGCAGATACGCAGTATTTT